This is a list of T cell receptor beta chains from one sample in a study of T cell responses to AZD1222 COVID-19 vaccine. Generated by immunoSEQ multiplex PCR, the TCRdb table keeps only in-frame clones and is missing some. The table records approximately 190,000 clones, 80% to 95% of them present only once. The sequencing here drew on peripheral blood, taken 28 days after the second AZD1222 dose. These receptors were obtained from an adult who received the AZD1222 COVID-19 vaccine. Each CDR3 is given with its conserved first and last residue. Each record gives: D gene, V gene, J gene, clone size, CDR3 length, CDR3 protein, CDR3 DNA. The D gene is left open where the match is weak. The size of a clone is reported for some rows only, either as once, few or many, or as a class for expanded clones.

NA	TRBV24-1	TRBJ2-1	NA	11	CATSDRNEQFF	TGTGCCACCAGTGATAGGAATGAGCAGTTCTTC
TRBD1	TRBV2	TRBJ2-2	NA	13	CASRDRETGELFF	TGTGCCAGTAGGGACAGAGAGACCGGGGAGCTGTTTTTT
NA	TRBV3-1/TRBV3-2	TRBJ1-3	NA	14	CASSQADNLNTIYF	TGTGCCAGCAGCCAAGCGGACAATCTAAACACCATATATTTT
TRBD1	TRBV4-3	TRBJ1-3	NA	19	CASSQEAGGAVDSGNTIYF	TGCGCCAGCAGCCAAGAAGCAGGGGGCGCGGTGGACTCTGGAAACACCATATATTTT
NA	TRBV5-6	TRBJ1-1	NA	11	CASSKNTEAFF	TGTGCCAGCTCGAAGAACACTGAAGCTTTCTTT
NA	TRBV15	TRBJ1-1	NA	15	CATSRTQIMNTEAFF	TGTGCCACCAGCAGAACCCAAATCATGAACACTGAAGCTTTCTTT
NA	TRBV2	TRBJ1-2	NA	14	CASQLSRGAGGYTF	TGTGCCAGCCAGCTTTCCAGGGGCGCGGGCGGCTACACCTTC
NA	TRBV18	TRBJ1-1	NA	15	CASSSTGLGNTEAFF	TGTGCCAGCTCCTCAACGGGGCTGGGAAACACTGAAGCTTTCTTT
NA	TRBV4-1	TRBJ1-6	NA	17	CASSQVNQGSYNSPLHF	TGCGCCAGCAGCCAAGTTAATCAGGGATCCTATAATTCACCCCTCCACTTT
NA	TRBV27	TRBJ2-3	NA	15	CASSSLPGGTDTQYF	TGTGCCAGCAGTTCCCTACCCGGGGGCACAGATACGCAGTATTTT
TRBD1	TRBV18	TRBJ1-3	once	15	CASSPRDRLGNTIYF	TGTGCCAGCTCACCTCGGGACAGGCTTGGAAACACCATATATTTT
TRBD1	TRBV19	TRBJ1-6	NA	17	CASSIEGLRGLSSPLHF	TGTGCCAGTAGTATAGAGGGCCTGAGGGGGCTCAGCTCACCCCTCCACTTT
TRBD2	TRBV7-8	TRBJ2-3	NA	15	CASSLESSGADTQYF	TGTGCCAGCAGCTTAGAGTCTAGCGGGGCAGATACGCAGTATTTT
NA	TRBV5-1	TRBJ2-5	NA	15	CASSPRTEAQETQYF	TGCGCCAGCAGCCCCCGGACAGAAGCGCAAGAGACCCAGTACTTC
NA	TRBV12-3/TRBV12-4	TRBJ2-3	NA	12	CASSLSTDTQYF	TGTGCCAGCAGTCTTAGCACAGATACGCAGTATTTT
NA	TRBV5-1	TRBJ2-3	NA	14	CASSLVSGTDTQYF	TGCGCCAGCAGCTTGGTGTCAGGCACAGATACGCAGTATTTT
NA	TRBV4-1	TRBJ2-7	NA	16	CASSQDIWGAPYEQYF	TGCGCCAGCAGCCAAGATATTTGGGGGGCCCCCTACGAGCAGTACTTC
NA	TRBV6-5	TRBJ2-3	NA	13	CASSMVRTDTQYF	TGTGCCAGCAGTATGGTTCGGACAGATACGCAGTATTTT
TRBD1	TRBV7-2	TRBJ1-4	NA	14	CASSSGQANEKLFF	TGTGCCAGCAGCTCGGGACAGGCTAATGAAAAACTGTTTTTT
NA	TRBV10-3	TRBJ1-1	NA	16	CATNDKQYSGNTEAFF	TGTGCCACCAACGACAAACAGTATTCAGGGAACACTGAAGCTTTCTTT
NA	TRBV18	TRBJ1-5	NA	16	CASSPSLSGENQPQHF	TGTGCCAGCTCACCGTCTTTGTCGGGGGAAAATCAGCCCCAGCATTTT
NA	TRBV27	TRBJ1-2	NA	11	CASRGVYGYTF	TGTGCCAGCAGAGGAGTCTATGGCTACACCTTC
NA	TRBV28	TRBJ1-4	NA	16	CASSSPQGPTNEKLFF	TGTGCCAGCAGTTCCCCCCAGGGTCCAACTAATGAAAAACTGTTTTTT
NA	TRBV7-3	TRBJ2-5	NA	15	CASSLTVVAEETQYF	TGTGCCAGCAGCTTAACGGTGGTTGCGGAAGAGACCCAGTACTTC
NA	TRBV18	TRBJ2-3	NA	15	CASSPRIDGVDTQYF	TGTGCCAGCTCACCACGTATAGACGGTGTCGATACGCAGTATTTT
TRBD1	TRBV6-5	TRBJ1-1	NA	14	CASRETGFDTEAFF	TGTGCCAGCAGAGAGACAGGGTTTGACACTGAAGCTTTCTTT
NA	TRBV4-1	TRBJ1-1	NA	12	CASSQVGSKAFF	TGCGCCAGCAGCCAAGTGGGCAGTAAAGCTTTCTTT
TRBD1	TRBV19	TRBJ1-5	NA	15	CASSIDQGTGQPQHF	TGTGCCAGTAGTATAGATCAGGGGACAGGTCAGCCCCAGCATTTT
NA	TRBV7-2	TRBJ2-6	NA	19	CASSLAGARTSSGANVLTF	TGTGCCAGCAGCTTAGCTGGGGCCAGGACCAGCTCTGGGGCCAACGTCCTGACTTTC
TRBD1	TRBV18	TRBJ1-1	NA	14	CASSPQGASTEAFF	TGTGCCAGCTCACCACAGGGGGCGTCCACTGAAGCTTTCTTT
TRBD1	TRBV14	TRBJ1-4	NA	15	CASSTRGTANEKLFF	TGTGCCAGCAGCACCCGCGGGACAGCTAATGAAAAACTGTTTTTT
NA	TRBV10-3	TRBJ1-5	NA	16	CAISESLGSSNQPQHF	TGTGCCATCAGTGAGAGCTTGGGATCTAGCAATCAGCCCCAGCATTTT
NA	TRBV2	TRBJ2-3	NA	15	CASRNNGHRTDTQYF	TGTGCCAGCAGGAACAACGGACACCGCACAGATACGCAGTATTTT
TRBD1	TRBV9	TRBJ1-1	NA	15	CASSVSQGGGTEAFF	TGTGCCAGCAGCGTAAGCCAGGGGGGCGGCACTGAAGCTTTCTTT
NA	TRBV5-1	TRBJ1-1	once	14	CASSRDRPNTEAFF	TGCGCCAGCAGCAGAGACAGACCGAACACTGAAGCTTTCTTT
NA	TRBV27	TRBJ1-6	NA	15	CASSLGGVSNSPLHF	TGTGCCAGCAGTTTAGGAGGGGTAAGCAATTCACCCCTCCACTTT
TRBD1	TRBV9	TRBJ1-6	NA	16	CASSVDGTADNSPLHF	TGTGCCAGCAGCGTAGACGGGACAGCAGATAATTCACCCCTCCACTTT